The 18 T cell receptor beta chains in this list originate from one sample, sequenced in a study of T cell clonality in common variable immunodeficiency. Here immunoSEQ multiplex PCR was the method, and the copy in TCRdb shows in-frame clones only, minus some. The record shows approximately 81,000 clones for this sample, with no singletons present. The sequencing sample was made of peripheral blood mononuclear cells. The source is a person aged 18-70 years in good health.

This clone came up many times. CDR3 sequence: CSARSRGSSGGDNEQFF. The CDR3 bases that were read are TGCAGTGCTAGAAGTCGGGGGTCTAGCGGAGGGGACAATGAG. The chain joins TRBV20-1 to TRBJ2-1; 7 bases line up with TRBD2. With the read ending 3 residues before the CDR3 end, the germline J gene is used to fill in that end. The CDR3 extends over 17 amino acids. The germline CDR1 and CDR2 sequences are DFQATT and SNEGSKA (reference sequence). The junction had 15 bases not matched to a gene; V was cut back by 2 bases and J by 5 bases.

This clone was observed at least ten times. The CDR3 end lies 3 residues beyond the end of the read and is filled in from the germline J gene. The V call is TRBV9, the J call TRBJ2-1; a possible D gene is TRBD1 (5 bases). CDR1 is SGDLS and CDR2 is YYNGEE in the germline V gene. Trimming shortened V by 0 bases and J by 2 bases, and 9 bases separated the two germline ends. The CDR3 has 15 residues. CDR3 DNA, as far as it was read: TGTGCCAGCAGCGTAGTCAGGGCAGCCTACAATGAG. It is translated as CASSVVRAAYNE. The entire CDR3 protein is CASSVVRAAYNEQFF.

This clone was observed many times. The read stops 3 residues short of the end of the CDR3; the missing end is completed from the germline J gene. The chain employs TRBV6-2 or TRBV6-3 and TRBJ2-1; TRBD2 agrees at 10 bases. The CDR3 extends over 14 amino acids. CDR1 and CDR2 (germline): MNHEY, SVGEGT. V gave up 7 bases and J gave up 6 bases; unmatched junction bases: 6. The chain's CDR3 is CASTASGSSNEQFF. Incomplete CDR3 DNA: TGTGCCAGCACCGCTAGCGGGAGCTCCAATGAG.

This clone was counted at least ten times. Coverage ceases 3 residues before the CDR3 finishes, and the germline J gene fills in the end. The chain joins TRBV20-1 to TRBJ2-3; 14 bases are shared with TRBD2. The junction had 11 bases not matched to a gene; V was cut back by 6 bases and J by 3 bases. The germline V gene encodes CDR1 DFQATT and CDR2 SNEGSKA (reference sequence). There are 17 residues in the CDR3. The CDR3 DNA, read in part, is TGCAGTGCCAACCCCCGACTAGCGGGAGGGAGGACAGATACG. Translating gives CSANPRLAGGRTDT. The full-length CDR3 reads as CSANPRLAGGRTDTQYF.

This clone was seen at least ten times. CDR3 DNA (partial): TGTGCCAGCTCAAAACAGGGTACGACGGGTCAGCCC. Protein product: CASSKQGTTGQP. The complete CDR3 sequence is CASSKQGTTGQPQHF. The V gene is TRBV18, the J gene TRBJ1-5; tentatively, D is TRBD1 (6 bases). The read ends 3 residues early relative to the CDR3; the germline J gene fills the gap. There are 15 residues in the CDR3. Germline CDR1 and CDR2: KGHSH and LQKENI. V lost 5 bases and J lost 6, with 17 bases in between.

To note about this clone: A far larger clone is just one base off, so this is likely a read error. The read is 3 residues too short to cover the CDR3 end, so that end is filled in from the germline J gene. J is TRBJ2-2 and V is TRBV7-3; D not resolved. The CDR3 totals 13 residues. Germline V gene sequence: CDR1 SGHTA, CDR2 FQGTGA. The CDR3 here is CSSSLNPTGELFF. The DNA read from the CDR3 is TGTTCCAGCAGCTTAAATCCGACCGGGGAG.

This clone was counted many times. The CDR3 end falls 3 residues outside the read, so it is completed with the germline J gene. The chain recombines TRBV19 with TRBJ2-5, with 12 bases fitting TRBD2. V shed 5 bases, J shed 5 bases, and the junction held 6 bases outside the gene matches. CDR3 length equals 15 residues. Germline values: CDR1 LNHDA, CDR2 SQIVND (reference sequence). CDR3 DNA, as far as it was read: TGTGCCAGTAGTGCACTAGCGGGAGGTGTGGAGACC. It codes for CASSALAGGVET. Given in full, the CDR3 is CASSALAGGVETQYF.

This clone was counted many times. The CDR3 end is not reached by the read, which stops 3 residues before it; the germline J gene fills it in. The chain recombines TRBV27 with TRBJ2-1, with TRBD2 identical over 12 bases. V shed 9 bases and J 9 bases; nucleotides not matched to a gene: 9. This CDR3 has 14 amino acids. Germline CDR1 MNHEY, CDR2 SMNVEV (reference sequence). The CDR3 bases that were read are TGTGCCAGTTCCCTAGCGGGAGGGCCCGGTGAG. Translation: CASSLAGGPGE. From start to end, the CDR3 is CASSLAGGPGEQFF.

This clone was seen repeatedly, ten times or more. Read data end 3 residues before the CDR3 end; the end is taken from the germline J gene. The chain combines TRBV9 with TRBJ2-7; possible D gene TRBD2, 6 bases. Per the germline V gene, CDR1 is SGDLS and CDR2 is YYNGEE. The CDR3 runs to 15 residues. Trimming left V 3 bases short and J 1 base short, with 14 bases between. CDR3 DNA, as far as it was read: TGTGCCAGCAGCGCCACGGGACTCCCATCCTACGAG. Translating it yields CASSATGLPSYE. The whole CDR3 sequence reads CASSATGLPSYEQYF.

This clone was counted many times. The read comes to an end 3 residues before the CDR3 does, leaving the germline J gene to fill in the end. The V and J genes are TRBV5-1 and TRBJ2-7, with no clear D. V gave up 8 bases and J gave up 1 base, with 19 bases separating them. The CDR3 contains 15 residues. CDR1 and CDR2 (germline): SGHRS, YFSETQ. The CDR3 sequence is CASTLLSTNSYEQYF. The sequenced part of the CDR3 DNA is TGCGCCAGTACCTTACTAAGTACTAATTCCTACGAG.

This clone was detected ten times or more. The read finishes 3 residues shy of the CDR3 end, and the germline J gene is used to complete it. V is TRBV7-3 and J is TRBJ2-1; 8 bases line up with TRBD2. Trimming cost V 5 bases and J 7 bases; bases outside gene matches: 7. Germline loops: CDR1 SGHTA, CDR2 FQGTGA. The CDR3 totals 14 residues. CDR3 bases read: TGTGCCAGCAGCCCTGGACTAGCTTGGAATGAG. As protein: CASSPGLAWNE. The full CDR3 reads CASSPGLAWNEQFF.

In its sample, this clone was seen many times. The missing CDR3 end, 3 residues past where the read stops, is filled in from the germline J gene. The chain carries TRBV7-2 and TRBJ1-1; D call uncertain. Trimming removed 6 bases at V and 0 bases at J, with 8 bases between. The germline V gene encodes CDR1 SGHTA and CDR2 FQGNSA. This CDR3 is 13 amino acids long. CDR3 amino acids: CASRYTLNTEAFF. The sequenced CDR3 bases are TGTGCCAGCAGGTATACTTTGAACACTGAA.

Many counts were recorded for this clone. Read sequence stops 3 residues before the CDR3 end, and the germline J gene provides the missing end. The chain employs TRBV28 and TRBJ1-6; D remains unclear. V was shortened by 2 bases and J by 7 bases, with 9 bases between the two germline ends. The CDR3 has 14 residues. The germline V gene has CDR1 MDHEN and CDR2 SYDVKM. CDR3 in amino acids: CASSLPSSNSPLHF. CDR3 DNA (partial): TGTGCCAGCAGTTTACCCAGTTCCAATTCACCC.

This clone was seen at least ten times. The read ends 3 residues early relative to the CDR3; the germline J gene fills the gap. The genes are TRBV20-1 and TRBJ1-5; 7 bases line up with TRBD1. The CDR3 covers 13 residues. V lost 3 bases and J lost 5; bases outside the gene matches: 4. Germline CDR1 is DFQATT and CDR2 is SNEGSKA (reference sequence). CDR3 sequence: CSARVDRDQPQHF. The part of the CDR3 DNA that was read is TGCAGTGCTAGGGTAGACAGGGATCAGCCC.

Note on this clone: The CDR3 end lies 3 residues beyond the end of the read and is filled in from the germline J gene. V usage is TRBV18 and J usage is TRBJ1-5, with 9 bases lining up with TRBD1. CDR1 and CDR2 (germline): KGHSH, LQKENI. The trim removed 3 bases at V and 9 bases at J, leaving 9 bases unmatched. The CDR3 totals 15 residues. Incomplete CDR3 DNA: TGTGCCAGCTCACCGACAGGGGGGCGGGGGGTGCCC. Protein sequence: CASSPTGGRGVP. The CDR3 in its entirety is CASSPTGGRGVPQHF.

This clone was seen repeatedly, ten times or more. The read terminates 3 residues before the CDR3 end, so the remaining end is supplied by the germline J gene. The chain joins TRBV12-3 or TRBV12-4 to TRBJ1-5, with a tentative D call TRBD1 (6 bases). The CDR3 length is 16 residues. The V end lost 4 bases, the J end lost 3 bases, and 16 bases lay between the germline ends. The covered CDR3 bases are TGTGCCAGCAGTTACCGACAGGAACCCCCCAATCAGCCC. Residues: CASSYRQEPPNQP. The full CDR3 protein reads CASSYRQEPPNQPQHF.

The sample holds many counts of this clone. The CDR3 goes on 3 residues after the read ends, and that part is filled in from the germline J gene. The V gene is TRBV20-1, the J gene TRBJ2-1; TRBD1 aligns across 11 bases. Germline-derived CDR1 and CDR2 are DFQATT and SNEGSKA (reference sequence). The V segment lost 7 bases and the J segment 7 bases; nucleotides outside the gene matches: 9. This CDR3 is 14 amino acids long. CDR3 protein: CSGSGDRGLNEQFF. The CDR3 bases that were read are TGCAGTGGATCCGGGGACAGGGGGTTAAATGAG.

In this sample, this clone turned up many times. The read comes to an end 3 residues before the CDR3 does, leaving the germline J gene to fill in the end. J is TRBJ2-7 and V is TRBV14, with D hard to call. Germline V gene data show CDR1 as SGHDN and CDR2 as FVKESK. V lost 1 base to trimming and J lost 5 bases, with 9 bases between them. The CDR3 contains 13 residues. The CDR3 DNA, read in part, is TGTGCCAGCAGCCAAGCCACTTTTGACGAG. It translates to CASSQATFDE. The entire CDR3 protein reads CASSQATFDEQYF.